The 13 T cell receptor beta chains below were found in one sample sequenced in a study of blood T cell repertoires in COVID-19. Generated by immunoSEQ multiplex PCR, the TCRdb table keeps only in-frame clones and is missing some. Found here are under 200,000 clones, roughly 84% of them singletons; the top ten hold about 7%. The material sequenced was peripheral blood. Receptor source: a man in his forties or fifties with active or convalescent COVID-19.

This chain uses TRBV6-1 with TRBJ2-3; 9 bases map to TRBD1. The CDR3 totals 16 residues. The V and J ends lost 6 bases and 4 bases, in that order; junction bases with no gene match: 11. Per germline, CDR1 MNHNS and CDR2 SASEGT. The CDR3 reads CASREFTGGASDTQYF. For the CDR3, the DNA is TGTGCCAGCAGGGAATTTACAGGGGGCGCCTCAGATACGCAGTATTTT.

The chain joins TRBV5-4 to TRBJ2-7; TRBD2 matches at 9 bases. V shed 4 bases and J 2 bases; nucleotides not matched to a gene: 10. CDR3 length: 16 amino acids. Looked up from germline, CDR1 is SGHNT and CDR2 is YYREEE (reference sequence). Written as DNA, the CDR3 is TGTGCCAGCAGCCCGAGTACCGGGACTAGCCCCTACGAGCAGTACTTC. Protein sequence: CASSPSTGTSPYEQYF.

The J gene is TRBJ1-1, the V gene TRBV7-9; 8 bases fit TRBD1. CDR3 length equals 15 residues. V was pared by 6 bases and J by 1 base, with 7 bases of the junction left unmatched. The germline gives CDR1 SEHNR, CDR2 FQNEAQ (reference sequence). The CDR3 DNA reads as TGTGCCAGCAGACCGACCAGGGGGCGGAACACTGAAGCTTTCTTT. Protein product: CASRPTRGRNTEAFF.

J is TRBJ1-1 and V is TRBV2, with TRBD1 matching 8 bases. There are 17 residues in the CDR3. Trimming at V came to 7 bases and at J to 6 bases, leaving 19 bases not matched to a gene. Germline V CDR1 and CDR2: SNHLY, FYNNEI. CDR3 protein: CASKSDRGRNPRAEAFF. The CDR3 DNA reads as TGTGCCAGCAAATCAGACAGGGGACGGAACCCTAGGGCTGAAGCTTTCTTT.

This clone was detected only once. CDR3 in amino acids: CSAGLDYGYTF. As DNA, the CDR3 is TGCAGTGCGGGGCTGGACTATGGCTACACCTTC. The chain joins TRBV20-1 to TRBJ1-2, with D perhaps TRBD1 (5 bases). Germline CDR1 is DFQATT and CDR2 is SNEGSKA (reference sequence). Trimming shortened V by 6 bases and J by 3 bases, and 8 bases separated the two germline ends. This CDR3 spans 11 amino acids.

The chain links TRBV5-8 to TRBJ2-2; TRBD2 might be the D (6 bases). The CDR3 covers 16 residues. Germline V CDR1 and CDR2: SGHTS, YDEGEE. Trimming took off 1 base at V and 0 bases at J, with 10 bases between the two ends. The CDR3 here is CASSLNGGTNTGELFF. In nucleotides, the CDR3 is TGTGCCAGCAGCTTGAACGGCGGGACGAACACCGGGGAGCTGTTTTTT.

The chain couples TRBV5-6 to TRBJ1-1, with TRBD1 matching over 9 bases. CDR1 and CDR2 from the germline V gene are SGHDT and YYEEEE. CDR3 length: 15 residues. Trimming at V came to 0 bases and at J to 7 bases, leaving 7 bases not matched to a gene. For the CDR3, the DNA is TGTGCCAGCAGCTTGGAGGGGACAGGGCGGGATGAAGCTTTCTTT. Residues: CASSLEGTGRDEAFF.

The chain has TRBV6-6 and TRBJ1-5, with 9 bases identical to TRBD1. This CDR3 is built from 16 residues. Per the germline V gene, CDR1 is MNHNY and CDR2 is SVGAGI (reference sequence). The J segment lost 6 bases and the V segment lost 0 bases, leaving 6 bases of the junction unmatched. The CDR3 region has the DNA TGTGCCAGCAGTTACTCGACAGGGGGAAGTTCTCAGCCCCAGCATTTT. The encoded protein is CASSYSTGGSSQPQHF.

In nucleotides, the CDR3 is TGTGCCAGCAGTTACTGGGGGACAGGGGGCCCACAGCCCCAGCATTTT. Its protein is CASSYWGTGGPQPQHF. The chain carries TRBV6-2 or TRBV6-3 and TRBJ1-5; TRBD1 aligns across 12 bases. Trimming at V came to 1 base and at J to 7 bases, leaving 5 bases not matched to a gene. In germline, CDR1 is MNHEY, CDR2 SVGEGT. The CDR3 runs 16 residues.

The CDR3 bases are TGTGCCAGCACCATAGCGGGGGGAGAGACCCAGTACTTC. Its translation is CASTIAGGETQYF. V and J are TRBV5-4 and TRBJ2-5; TRBD2 matches 10 bases. Germline V gene data show CDR1 as SGHNT and CDR2 as YYREEE (reference sequence). V lost 6 bases to trimming and J lost 4 bases; unmatched junction nucleotides: 3. This CDR3 contains 13 residues.

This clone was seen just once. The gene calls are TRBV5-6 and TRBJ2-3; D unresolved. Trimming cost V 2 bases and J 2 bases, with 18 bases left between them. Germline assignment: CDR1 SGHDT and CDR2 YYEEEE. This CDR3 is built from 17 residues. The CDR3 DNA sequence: TGTGCCAGCAGCTTCTTTCCGGTACAGCAACCCACAGATACGCAGTATTTT. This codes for CASSFFPVQQPTDTQYF.

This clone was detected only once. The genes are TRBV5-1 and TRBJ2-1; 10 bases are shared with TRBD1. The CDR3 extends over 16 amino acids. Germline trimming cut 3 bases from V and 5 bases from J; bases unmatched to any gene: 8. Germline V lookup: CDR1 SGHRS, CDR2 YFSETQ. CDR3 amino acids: CASSWNPGQGNNEQFF. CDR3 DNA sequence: TGCGCCAGCAGCTGGAACCCGGGACAGGGGAACAATGAGCAGTTCTTC. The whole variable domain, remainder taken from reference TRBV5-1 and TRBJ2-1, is KAGVTQTPRYLIKTRGQQVTLSCSPISGHRSVSWYQQTPGQGLQFLFEYFSETQRNKGNFPGRFSGRQFSNSRSEMNVSTLELGDSALYLCASSWNPGQGNNEQFFGPGTRLTVL.

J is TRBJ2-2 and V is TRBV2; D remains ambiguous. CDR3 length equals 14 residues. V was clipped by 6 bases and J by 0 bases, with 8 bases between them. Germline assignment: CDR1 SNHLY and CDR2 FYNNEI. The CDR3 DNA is TGTGCCAGCAGGGTAGAGACGAACACCGGGGAGCTGTTTTTT. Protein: CASRVETNTGELFF.